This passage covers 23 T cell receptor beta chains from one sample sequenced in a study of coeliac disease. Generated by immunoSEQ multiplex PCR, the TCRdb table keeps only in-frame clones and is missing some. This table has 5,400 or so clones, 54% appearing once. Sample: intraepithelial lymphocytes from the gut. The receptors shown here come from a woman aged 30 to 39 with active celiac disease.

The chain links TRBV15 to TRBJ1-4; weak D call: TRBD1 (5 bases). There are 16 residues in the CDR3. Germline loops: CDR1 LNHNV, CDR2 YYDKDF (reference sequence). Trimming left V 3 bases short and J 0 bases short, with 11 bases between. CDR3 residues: CATSRGDSSTNEKLFF. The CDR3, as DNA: TGTGCCACCAGCAGGGGCGACAGTTCAACTAATGAAAAACTGTTTTTT.

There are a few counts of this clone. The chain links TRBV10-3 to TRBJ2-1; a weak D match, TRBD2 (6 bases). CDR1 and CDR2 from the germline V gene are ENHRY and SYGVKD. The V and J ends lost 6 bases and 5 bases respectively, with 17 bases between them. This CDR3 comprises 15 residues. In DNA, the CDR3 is TGTGCCATCAGACCTGGGGGGTTGGCCAACAATGAGCAGTTCTTC. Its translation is CAIRPGGLANNEQFF.

The CDR3: CASSFVALEGAQFF. The CDR3 DNA follows: TGTGCCAGCAGCTTCGTAGCGCTCGAAGGTGCGCAGTTCTTC. The V and J genes are TRBV7-2 and TRBJ2-1; tentative D call: TRBD2 (5 bases). V shed 3 bases and J shed 12 bases, with 18 bases lying between them. Looked up from germline, CDR1 is SGHTA and CDR2 is FQGNSA. The CDR3 runs 14 residues. Based on the CDR3 plus reference TRBV7-2 and TRBJ2-1, the full variable domain is GAGVSQSPSNKVTEKGKDVELRCDPISGHTALYWYRQSLGQGLEFLIYFQGNSAPDKSGLPSDRFSAERTGGSVSTLTIQRTQQEDSAVYLCASSFVALEGAQFFGPGTRLTVL.

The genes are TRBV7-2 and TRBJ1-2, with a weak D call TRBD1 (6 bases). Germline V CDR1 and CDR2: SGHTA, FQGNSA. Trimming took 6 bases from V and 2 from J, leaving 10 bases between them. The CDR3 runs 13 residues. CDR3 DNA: TGTGCCAGCAGGGAACAGGGAAACTATGGCTACACCTTC. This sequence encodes CASREQGNYGYTF.

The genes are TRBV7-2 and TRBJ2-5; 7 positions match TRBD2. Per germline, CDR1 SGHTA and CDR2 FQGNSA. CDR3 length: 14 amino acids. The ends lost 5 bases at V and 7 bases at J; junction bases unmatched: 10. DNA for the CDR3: TGTGCCAGCAGCCTTAGGGTCAGGGAGGGGACCCAGTACTTC. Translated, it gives CASSLRVREGTQYF. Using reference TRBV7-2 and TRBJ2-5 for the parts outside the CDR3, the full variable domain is GAGVSQSPSNKVTEKGKDVELRCDPISGHTALYWYRQSLGQGLEFLIYFQGNSAPDKSGLPSDRFSAERTGGSVSTLTIQRTQQEDSAVYLCASSLRVREGTQYFGPGTRLLVL.

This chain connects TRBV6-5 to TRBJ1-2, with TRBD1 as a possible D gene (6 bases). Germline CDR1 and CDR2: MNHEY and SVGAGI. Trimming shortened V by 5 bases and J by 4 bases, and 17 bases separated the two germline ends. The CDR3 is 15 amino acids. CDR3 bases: TGTGCCAGCAGTCCCAACCTCAGGGGAAGCTATGGCTACACCTTC. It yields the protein CASSPNLRGSYGYTF.

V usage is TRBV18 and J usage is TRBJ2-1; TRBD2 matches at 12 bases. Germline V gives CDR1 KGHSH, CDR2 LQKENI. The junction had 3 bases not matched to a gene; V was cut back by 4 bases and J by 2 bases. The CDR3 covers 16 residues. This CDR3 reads CASSRLAGAAYNEQFF. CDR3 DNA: TGTGCCAGCTCACGACTAGCGGGGGCCGCCTACAATGAGCAGTTCTTC.

The CDR3 region has the DNA TGCGCCAGCAGCCGCGACCGGGACACCCGAGAGACCCAGTACTTC. Translation gives CASSRDRDTRETQYF. The chain links TRBV4-1 to TRBJ2-5, with D possibly TRBD1 on 6 matching bases. The CDR3 is made up of 15 amino acids. Trimming cost V 4 bases and J 4 bases, with 16 bases left between them. CDR1 and CDR2 (germline): MGHRA, YSYEKL.

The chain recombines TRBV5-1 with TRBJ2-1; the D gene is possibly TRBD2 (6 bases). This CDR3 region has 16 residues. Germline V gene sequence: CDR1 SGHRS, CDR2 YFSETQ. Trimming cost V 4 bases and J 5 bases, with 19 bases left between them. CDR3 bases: TGCGCCAGCAGCCCGGCGGGGCCCCATATGGACAATGAGCAGTTCTTC. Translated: CASSPAGPHMDNEQFF.

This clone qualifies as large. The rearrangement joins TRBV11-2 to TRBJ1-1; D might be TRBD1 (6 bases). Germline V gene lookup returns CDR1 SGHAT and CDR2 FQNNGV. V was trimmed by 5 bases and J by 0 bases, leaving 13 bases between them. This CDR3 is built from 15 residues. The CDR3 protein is CASSQGHTMNTEAFF. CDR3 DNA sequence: TGTGCCAGCAGCCAGGGACATACCATGAACACTGAAGCTTTCTTT.

The DNA for the CDR3 is TGTGCCAGCAGCAAAAAAGGATCGACGGGTGGCTACACCTTC. Translating gives CASSKKGSTGGYTF. The V and J genes are TRBV21-1 and TRBJ1-2. TRBV21-1 constitutes a pseudogene. This CDR3 contains 14 residues.

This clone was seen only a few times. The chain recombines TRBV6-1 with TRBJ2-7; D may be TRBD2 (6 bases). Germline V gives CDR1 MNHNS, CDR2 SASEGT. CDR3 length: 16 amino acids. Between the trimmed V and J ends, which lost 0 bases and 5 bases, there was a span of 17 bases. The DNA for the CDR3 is TGTGCCAGCAGTGAAGCTTGGAGGGACGGGACCCACGAGCAGTACTTC. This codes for CASSEAWRDGTHEQYF.

The CDR3 nucleotides read TGTGCCAGCAGTCTCAGGGGCACTGAAGCTTTCTTT. This encodes CASSLRGTEAFF. The J gene is TRBJ1-1, the V gene TRBV6-5; the D gene is possibly TRBD1 (6 bases). The CDR3 has 12 residues. V gave up 5 bases and J gave up 4 bases, with 8 bases separating them. CDR1 and CDR2 from the germline V gene are MNHEY and SVGAGI.

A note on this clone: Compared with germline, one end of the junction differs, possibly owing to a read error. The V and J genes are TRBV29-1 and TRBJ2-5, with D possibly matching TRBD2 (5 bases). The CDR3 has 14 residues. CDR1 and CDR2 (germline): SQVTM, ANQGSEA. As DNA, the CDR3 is TGCAGCGTTGAAATGGAAGAGGAGGAAGAGCCCCAGTACTTC. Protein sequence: CSVEMEEEEEPQYF.

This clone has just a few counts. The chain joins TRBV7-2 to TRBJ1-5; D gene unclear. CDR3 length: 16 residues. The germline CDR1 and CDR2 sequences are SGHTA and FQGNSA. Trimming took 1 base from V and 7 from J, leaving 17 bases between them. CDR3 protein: CASSLGRPGSVQPQHF. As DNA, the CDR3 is TGTGCCAGCAGCTTAGGCAGGCCAGGCTCGGTCCAGCCCCAGCATTTT.

The DNA of the CDR3 is TGTGCCAGCAGCTTAGTGGCCCCTGAAGCTTTCTTT. Amino acid sequence: CASSLVAPEAFF. The chain joins TRBV7-2 to TRBJ1-1; unclear D gene. The V gene's germline CDR1 is SGHTA and CDR2 FQGNSA. CDR3 size: 12 residues. Trimming stripped 1 base from V and 6 bases from J, with 6 bases between.

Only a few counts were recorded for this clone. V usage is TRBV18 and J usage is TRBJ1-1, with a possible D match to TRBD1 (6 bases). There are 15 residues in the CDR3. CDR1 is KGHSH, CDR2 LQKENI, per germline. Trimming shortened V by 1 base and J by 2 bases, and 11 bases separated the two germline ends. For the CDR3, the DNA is TGTGCCAGCTCACCACGCTGGGACATAAACACTGAAGCTTTCTTT. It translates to CASSPRWDINTEAFF.

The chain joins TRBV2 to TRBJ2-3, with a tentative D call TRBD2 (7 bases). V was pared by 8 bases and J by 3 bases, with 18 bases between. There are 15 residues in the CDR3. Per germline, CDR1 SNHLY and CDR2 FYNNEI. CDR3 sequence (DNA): TGTGCCAGCTCTCGAGGGGGGGGCGGGACAGATACGCAGTATTTT. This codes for CASSRGGGGTDTQYF.

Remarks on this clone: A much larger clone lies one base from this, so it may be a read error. The CDR3: CASSQAEAGGPTDTQYF. CDR3 DNA: TGTGCCAGCAGCCAGGCCGAAGCGGGGGGACCCACAGATACGCAGTATTTT. This chain uses TRBV4-2 with TRBJ2-3; 9 positions match TRBD2. The germline CDR1 and CDR2 sequences are LGHNA and YNFKEQ. V was clipped by 3 bases and J by 2 bases; unmatched bases: 9. The CDR3 sequence is 17 residues long.

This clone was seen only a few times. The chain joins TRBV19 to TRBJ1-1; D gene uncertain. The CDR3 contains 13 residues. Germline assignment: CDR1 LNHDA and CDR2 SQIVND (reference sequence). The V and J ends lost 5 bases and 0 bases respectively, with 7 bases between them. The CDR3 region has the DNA TGTGCCAGTAGTCCCGGTCTGAACACTGAAGCTTTCTTT. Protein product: CASSPGLNTEAFF.

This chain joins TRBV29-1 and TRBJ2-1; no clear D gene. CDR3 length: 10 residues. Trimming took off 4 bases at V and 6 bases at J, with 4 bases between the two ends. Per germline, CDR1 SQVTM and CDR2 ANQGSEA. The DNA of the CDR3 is TGCAGCGTTGTATTCAATGAGCAGTTCTTC. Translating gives CSVVFNEQFF.

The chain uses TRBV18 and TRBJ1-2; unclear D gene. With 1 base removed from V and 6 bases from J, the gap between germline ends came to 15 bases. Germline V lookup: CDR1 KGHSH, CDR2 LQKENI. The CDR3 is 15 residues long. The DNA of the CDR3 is TGTGCCAGCTCACCACTCCGGGAGGGAGCGGATGGCTACACCTTC. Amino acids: CASSPLREGADGYTF.

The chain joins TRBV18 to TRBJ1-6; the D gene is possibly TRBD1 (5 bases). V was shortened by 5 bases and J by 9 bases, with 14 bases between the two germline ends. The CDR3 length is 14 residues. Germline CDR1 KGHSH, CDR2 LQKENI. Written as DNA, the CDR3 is TGTGCCAGCTCAGGTACAGATAGGGGTTCACCCCTCCACTTT. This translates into CASSGTDRGSPLHF. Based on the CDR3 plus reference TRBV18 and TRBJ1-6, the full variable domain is NAGVMQNPRHLVRRRGQEARLRCSPMKGHSHVYWYRQLPEEGLKFMVYLQKENIIDESGMPKERFSAEFPKEGPSILRIQQVVRGDSAAYFCASSGTDRGSPLHFGNGTRLTVT.